The clone carrying this TCR beta chain has just a few counts. The antigen is unknown. Generation of TCR beta libraries employed quantitative 5'-RACE incorporating molecular barcodes. Via MiXCR, TCRdb re-called the 5' RACE reads, giving one row per CDR3 protein. The sample lists about 400,000 distinct CDR3 sequences; 20% to 25% were seen once. This sample stems from a study of CD8 T cells in ankylosing spondylitis. Study observations and caveats: Matched ankylosing spondylitis synovial fluid reportedly showed significant enrichment of disease-linked clones. Reports of some motif variants in reactive arthritis synovial fluid and blood predate this one. Ankylosing spondylitis blood seemed to carry a telltale TCR beta motif made of seven or eight highly homologous variants.

Losses at the gene ends were 1 base for V and 3 bases for J; bases not matched to a gene: 7. From germline, CDR1 is MNHEY and CDR2 SVGAGI. This CDR3 is 18 amino acids long. Sequencing was performed on blood, either unsorted or a sorted T cell fraction (not recorded which). The chain employs TRBV6-5 and TRBJ2-3; 13 bases line up with TRBD2. This TCR was sampled from a male donor with ankylosing spondylitis. CDR3 in DNA: TGTGCCAGCAGTTACTACACTAGCGGGAGGGCCAAGACAGATACGCAGTATTTT. Its protein product is CASSYYTSGRAKTDTQYF.